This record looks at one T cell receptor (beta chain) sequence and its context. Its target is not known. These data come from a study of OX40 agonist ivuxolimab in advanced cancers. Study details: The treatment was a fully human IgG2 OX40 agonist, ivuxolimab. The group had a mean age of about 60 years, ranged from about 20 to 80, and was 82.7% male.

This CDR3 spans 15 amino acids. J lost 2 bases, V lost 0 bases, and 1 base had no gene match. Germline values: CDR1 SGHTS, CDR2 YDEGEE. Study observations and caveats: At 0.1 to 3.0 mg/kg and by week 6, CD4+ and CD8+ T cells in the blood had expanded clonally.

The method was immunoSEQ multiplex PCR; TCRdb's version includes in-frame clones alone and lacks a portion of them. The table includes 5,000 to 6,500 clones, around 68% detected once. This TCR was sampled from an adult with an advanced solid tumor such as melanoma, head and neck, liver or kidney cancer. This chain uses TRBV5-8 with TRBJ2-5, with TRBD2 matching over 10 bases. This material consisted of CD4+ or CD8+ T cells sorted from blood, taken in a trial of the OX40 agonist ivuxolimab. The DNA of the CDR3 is TGTGCCAGCAGCTTGGGGACTAGCGGACAAGAGACCCAGTACTTC. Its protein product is CASSLGTSGQETQYF.